A selection of T cell receptor beta chains follows, all from one sample in a study of control samples from healthy donors and cancer patients. The assay was immunoSEQ multiplex PCR, and TCRdb's table has in-frame clones only and misses some. The table lists 90,000 to 100,000 clones, 88% of them singletons. Input material: blood. These receptors all come from a woman in her seventies in good health. Each CDR3 is given with its conserved first and last residue. D genes are given only for firm matches. Only part of the rows carry a size: once, few, many, or a class if the clone is expanded.

v_call: TRBV7-8
j_call: TRBJ2-5
d_call: -
clone_size: few
cdr3_aa: CASSGTGARETQYF
cdr3_nt: TGTGCCAGCAGCGGAACAGGAGCGCGAGAGACCCAGTACTTC

v_call: TRBV6-4
j_call: TRBJ1-6
d_call: -
clone_size: -
cdr3_aa: CASSDKINSPLHF
cdr3_nt: TGTGCCAGCAGTGACAAGATCAATTCACCCCTCCACTTT

v_call: TRBV5-6
j_call: TRBJ2-7
d_call: -
clone_size: -
cdr3_aa: CASSLGTPYEQYF
cdr3_nt: TGTGCCAGCAGCTTAGGGACTCCCTACGAGCAGTACTTC

v_call: TRBV11-3
j_call: TRBJ1-1
d_call: -
clone_size: -
cdr3_aa: CASSLGAGMNTEAFF
cdr3_nt: TGTGCCAGCAGCTTAGGGGCAGGGATGAACACTGAAGCTTTCTTT

v_call: TRBV12-3/TRBV12-4
j_call: TRBJ1-1
d_call: -
clone_size: -
cdr3_aa: CASSLAHGAEAFF
cdr3_nt: TGTGCCAGCAGTTTAGCGCACGGAGCAGAAGCTTTCTTT

v_call: TRBV9
j_call: TRBJ2-2
d_call: -
clone_size: -
cdr3_aa: CASSAGMEAGGELFF
cdr3_nt: TGTGCCAGCAGCGCCGGGATGGAGGCAGGGGGGGAGCTGTTTTTT

v_call: TRBV24-1
j_call: TRBJ2-5
d_call: -
clone_size: -
cdr3_aa: CATSPRGSMDQETQYF
cdr3_nt: TGTGCCACCAGTCCCCGGGGGAGTATGGATCAAGAGACCCAGTACTTC

v_call: TRBV10-3
j_call: TRBJ2-2
d_call: -
clone_size: once
cdr3_aa: CAISSSDFGELFF
cdr3_nt: TGTGCCATCAGTTCCTCGGACTTCGGGGAGCTGTTTTTT

v_call: TRBV6-6
j_call: TRBJ1-5
d_call: -
clone_size: -
cdr3_aa: CASSYSELLNQPQHF
cdr3_nt: TGTGCCAGCAGTTACTCAGAGCTACTCAATCAGCCCCAGCATTTT

v_call: TRBV9
j_call: TRBJ2-1
d_call: TRBD2
clone_size: -
cdr3_aa: CASSVRTSGSSNEQFF
cdr3_nt: TGTGCCAGCAGCGTCCGGACTAGCGGGAGTAGTAATGAGCAGTTCTTC

v_call: TRBV7-8
j_call: TRBJ1-2
d_call: TRBD1
clone_size: -
cdr3_aa: CASSRHRQGDYGYTF
cdr3_nt: TGTGCCAGCAGCCGCCACCGACAGGGGGACTATGGCTACACCTTC

v_call: TRBV5-4
j_call: TRBJ1-2
d_call: -
clone_size: -
cdr3_aa: CASSLDAGRGYGYTF
cdr3_nt: TGTGCCAGCAGCTTGGACGCCGGACGGGGGTATGGCTACACCTTC

v_call: TRBV6-5
j_call: TRBJ1-1
d_call: -
clone_size: once
cdr3_aa: CASSYSGRTEAFF
cdr3_nt: TGTGCCAGCAGTTACTCAGGCAGGACTGAAGCTTTCTTT

v_call: TRBV7-2
j_call: TRBJ1-2
d_call: -
clone_size: -
cdr3_aa: CASSLEVGGDYTF
cdr3_nt: TGTGCCAGCAGCTTAGAAGTAGGGGGGGACTACACCTTC

v_call: TRBV3-1/TRBV3-2
j_call: TRBJ2-1
d_call: TRBD2
clone_size: -
cdr3_aa: CASSQDGRAGREQFF
cdr3_nt: TGTGCCAGCAGCCAAGACGGGAGGGCCGGGAGGGAGCAGTTCTTC

v_call: TRBV6-5
j_call: TRBJ2-7
d_call: -
clone_size: -
cdr3_aa: CASGVTDFYEQYF
cdr3_nt: TGTGCCAGCGGGGTAACAGATTTTTACGAGCAGTACTTC

v_call: TRBV19
j_call: TRBJ2-7
d_call: TRBD1
clone_size: -
cdr3_aa: CASSIDHRGPYEQYF
cdr3_nt: TGTGCCAGTAGTATAGATCACAGGGGACCTTACGAGCAGTACTTC

v_call: TRBV10-1
j_call: TRBJ1-5
d_call: -
clone_size: -
cdr3_aa: CASSETSRPQHF
cdr3_nt: TGCGCCAGCAGCGAAACGTCCCGTCCCCAGCATTTT

v_call: TRBV29-1
j_call: TRBJ1-6
d_call: -
clone_size: -
cdr3_aa: CSVEAPDRDSPLHF
cdr3_nt: TGCAGCGTTGAAGCCCCGGACAGAGATTCACCCCTCCACTTT

v_call: TRBV2
j_call: TRBJ1-6
d_call: -
clone_size: -
cdr3_aa: CASSVTESKNSPLHF
cdr3_nt: TGTGCCAGCAGTGTAACAGAATCTAAAAATTCACCCCTCCACTTT

v_call: TRBV5-4
j_call: TRBJ1-1
d_call: -
clone_size: once
cdr3_aa: CASSFGQTNTEAFF
cdr3_nt: TGTGCCAGCAGCTTTGGACAGACGAACACTGAAGCTTTCTTT

v_call: TRBV6-5
j_call: TRBJ1-3
d_call: TRBD1
clone_size: -
cdr3_aa: CASSVQGASGNTIYF
cdr3_nt: TGTGCCAGCAGCGTACAGGGGGCTTCTGGAAACACCATATATTTT

v_call: TRBV20-1
j_call: TRBJ2-3
d_call: -
clone_size: once
cdr3_aa: CSASGRQAGTDTQYF
cdr3_nt: TGCAGTGCTAGTGGCAGACAGGCGGGCACAGATACGCAGTATTTT

v_call: TRBV24-1
j_call: TRBJ2-5
d_call: -
clone_size: -
cdr3_aa: CATSEGETQYF
cdr3_nt: TGTGCCACCAGTGAAGGGGAGACCCAGTACTTC

v_call: TRBV9
j_call: TRBJ1-1
d_call: -
clone_size: -
cdr3_aa: CASSLQWETEAFF
cdr3_nt: TGTGCCAGCAGCCTCCAATGGGAGACTGAAGCTTTCTTT

v_call: TRBV2
j_call: TRBJ1-5
d_call: -
clone_size: -
cdr3_aa: CASSVAEIGQPQHF
cdr3_nt: TGTGCCAGCAGTGTAGCCGAAATTGGGCAGCCCCAGCATTTT

v_call: TRBV4-3
j_call: TRBJ1-2
d_call: -
clone_size: few
cdr3_aa: CASSQVMAGRGYTF
cdr3_nt: TGCGCCAGCAGCCAAGTTATGGCGGGTCGAGGCTACACCTTC

v_call: TRBV3-1/TRBV3-2
j_call: TRBJ1-2
d_call: TRBD1
clone_size: -
cdr3_aa: CASSGDREGGYTF
cdr3_nt: TGTGCCAGCAGCGGGGACAGGGAAGGTGGCTACACCTTC

v_call: TRBV29-1
j_call: TRBJ1-1
d_call: -
clone_size: -
cdr3_aa: CSVGGTEAFF
cdr3_nt: TGCAGCGTGGGGGGGACGGAAGCTTTCTTT

v_call: TRBV2
j_call: TRBJ1-5
d_call: -
clone_size: -
cdr3_aa: CASSDSGTKDQPQHF
cdr3_nt: TGTGCCAGCAGTGACTCCGGGACAAAAGATCAGCCCCAGCATTTT

v_call: TRBV19
j_call: TRBJ1-3
d_call: -
clone_size: -
cdr3_aa: CASSIGDIISGNTIYF
cdr3_nt: TGTGCCAGTAGTATTGGTGACATCATCTCTGGAAACACCATATATTTT

v_call: TRBV5-6
j_call: TRBJ1-4
d_call: -
clone_size: -
cdr3_aa: CASSQGALRREKLFF
cdr3_nt: TGTGCCAGCAGCCAGGGTGCCCTACGCAGGGAAAAACTGTTTTTT

v_call: TRBV2
j_call: TRBJ2-3
d_call: -
clone_size: -
cdr3_aa: CASSTRDSRTDTQYF
cdr3_nt: TGTGCCAGCAGTACGAGGGACTCGCGGACAGATACGCAGTATTTT

v_call: TRBV30
j_call: TRBJ1-4
d_call: TRBD1
clone_size: -
cdr3_aa: CAWSVRWDRDEKLFF
cdr3_nt: TGTGCCTGGAGTGTACGGTGGGACAGGGATGAAAAACTGTTTTTT

v_call: TRBV3-1/TRBV3-2
j_call: TRBJ1-1
d_call: -
clone_size: -
cdr3_aa: CASSQAGTAPNTEAFF
cdr3_nt: TGTGCCAGCAGCCAAGCCGGGACCGCTCCGAACACTGAAGCTTTCTTT

v_call: TRBV3-1/TRBV3-2
j_call: TRBJ1-1
d_call: -
clone_size: -
cdr3_aa: CASSQTGSQGAFF
cdr3_nt: TGTGCCAGCAGCCAAACCGGGTCCCAGGGAGCTTTCTTT

v_call: TRBV12-3/TRBV12-4
j_call: TRBJ1-1
d_call: -
clone_size: -
cdr3_aa: CASSSGTGTEAFF
cdr3_nt: TGTGCCAGCAGCTCAGGGACGGGCACTGAAGCTTTCTTT

v_call: TRBV19
j_call: TRBJ1-1
d_call: -
clone_size: -
cdr3_aa: CASSFQVNTEAFF
cdr3_nt: TGTGCCAGTAGTTTCCAGGTGAACACTGAAGCTTTCTTT

v_call: TRBV19
j_call: TRBJ1-3
d_call: -
clone_size: -
cdr3_aa: CASSSPGQSSGNTIYF
cdr3_nt: TGTGCCAGTAGTTCCCCGGGACAATCCTCTGGAAACACCATATATTTT

v_call: TRBV4-3
j_call: TRBJ2-2
d_call: -
clone_size: -
cdr3_aa: CASSQERSTGELFF
cdr3_nt: TGCGCCAGCAGCCAAGAAAGAAGTACCGGGGAGCTGTTTTTT

v_call: TRBV5-1
j_call: TRBJ1-2
d_call: -
clone_size: -
cdr3_aa: CASSLGGGTNYGYTF
cdr3_nt: TGCGCCAGCAGCTTGGGTGGAGGGACTAACTATGGCTACACCTTC

v_call: TRBV28
j_call: TRBJ1-2
d_call: TRBD1
clone_size: -
cdr3_aa: CASRESGRGLVYGYTF
cdr3_nt: TGTGCCAGCAGGGAAAGCGGTAGGGGGCTGGTCTATGGCTACACCTTC

v_call: TRBV7-8
j_call: TRBJ1-2
d_call: TRBD1
clone_size: -
cdr3_aa: CASSSWTGGEGYGYTF
cdr3_nt: TGTGCCAGCAGCTCTTGGACAGGGGGCGAGGGCTATGGCTACACCTTC

v_call: TRBV27
j_call: TRBJ1-1
d_call: -
clone_size: -
cdr3_aa: CASSLRDTLDEAFF
cdr3_nt: TGTGCCAGCAGTTTACGTGACACCTTGGACGAAGCTTTCTTT

v_call: TRBV5-1
j_call: TRBJ1-3
d_call: -
clone_size: -
cdr3_aa: CASRYTLTRGTADTIYF
cdr3_nt: TGCGCCAGCCGATACACTTTAACGCGGGGAACGGCGGACACCATATATTTT

v_call: TRBV4-2
j_call: TRBJ2-3
d_call: TRBD2
clone_size: -
cdr3_aa: CASQSGGPTDTQYF
cdr3_nt: TGTGCCAGCCAGAGCGGGGGGCCCACAGATACGCAGTATTTT

v_call: TRBV3-1/TRBV3-2
j_call: TRBJ1-1
d_call: -
clone_size: -
cdr3_aa: CASSHIGGSTEAFF
cdr3_nt: TGTGCCAGCAGTCATATAGGTGGGAGCACTGAAGCTTTCTTT

v_call: TRBV5-4
j_call: TRBJ2-3
d_call: -
clone_size: once
cdr3_aa: CASSSWGLTDTQYF
cdr3_nt: TGTGCCAGCAGCTCATGGGGGCTCACAGATACGCAGTATTTT

v_call: TRBV3-1/TRBV3-2
j_call: TRBJ1-2
d_call: -
clone_size: -
cdr3_aa: CASSQGMNYGYTF
cdr3_nt: TGTGCCAGCAGCCAAGGGATGAACTATGGCTACACCTTC

v_call: TRBV5-1
j_call: TRBJ1-2
d_call: TRBD1
clone_size: -
cdr3_aa: CASSLGTANGYTF
cdr3_nt: TGCGCCAGCAGTCTCGGGACAGCAAATGGCTACACCTTC

v_call: TRBV30
j_call: TRBJ2-5
d_call: -
clone_size: -
cdr3_aa: CAWSVLGETQYF
cdr3_nt: TGTGCCTGGAGTGTACTTGGGGAGACCCAGTACTTC

v_call: TRBV7-2
j_call: TRBJ2-3
d_call: -
clone_size: -
cdr3_aa: CASSFSTDTQYF
cdr3_nt: TGTGCCAGCAGCTTTTCCACAGATACGCAGTATTTT

v_call: TRBV6-5
j_call: TRBJ1-5
d_call: -
clone_size: -
cdr3_aa: CASSYNQGQPQHF
cdr3_nt: TGTGCCAGCAGTTACAACCAGGGACAGCCCCAGCATTTT

v_call: TRBV5-6
j_call: TRBJ1-5
d_call: -
clone_size: -
cdr3_aa: CASSLGQANQPQHF
cdr3_nt: TGTGCCAGCAGCTTGGGACAGGCGAATCAGCCCCAGCATTTT

v_call: TRBV3-1/TRBV3-2
j_call: TRBJ2-7
d_call: -
clone_size: -
cdr3_aa: CASSPRTSYEQYF
cdr3_nt: TGTGCCAGCAGCCCTCGAACCTCCTACGAGCAGTACTTC

v_call: TRBV5-1
j_call: TRBJ2-1
d_call: -
clone_size: -
cdr3_aa: CASSSNDQNNEQFF
cdr3_nt: TGCGCCAGCAGCTCCAACGACCAAAACAATGAGCAGTTCTTC

v_call: TRBV9
j_call: TRBJ1-3
d_call: -
clone_size: -
cdr3_aa: CASSVTGPGNTIYF
cdr3_nt: TGTGCCAGCAGCGTTACCGGGCCTGGAAACACCATATATTTT